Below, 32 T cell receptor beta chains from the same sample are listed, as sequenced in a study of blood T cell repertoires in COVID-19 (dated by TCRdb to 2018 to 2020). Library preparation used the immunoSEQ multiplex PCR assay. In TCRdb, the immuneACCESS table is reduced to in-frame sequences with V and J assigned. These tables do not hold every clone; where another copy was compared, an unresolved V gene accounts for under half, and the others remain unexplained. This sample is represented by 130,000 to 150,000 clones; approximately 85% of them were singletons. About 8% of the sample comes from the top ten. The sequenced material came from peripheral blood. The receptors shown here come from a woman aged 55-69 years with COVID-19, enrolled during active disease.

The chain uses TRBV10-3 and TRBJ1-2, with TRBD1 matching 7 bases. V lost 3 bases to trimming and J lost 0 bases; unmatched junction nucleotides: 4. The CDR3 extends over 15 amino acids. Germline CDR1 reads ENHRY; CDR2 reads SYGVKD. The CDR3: CAISDRTGANYGYTF. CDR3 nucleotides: TGTGCCATCAGTGATCGGACAGGAGCTAACTATGGCTACACCTTC.

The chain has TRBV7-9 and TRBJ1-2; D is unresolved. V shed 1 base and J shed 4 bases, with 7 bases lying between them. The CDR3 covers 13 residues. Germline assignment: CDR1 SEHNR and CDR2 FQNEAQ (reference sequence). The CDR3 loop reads CASSLVSSYGYTF. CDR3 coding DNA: TGTGCCAGCAGCTTAGTTAGCAGCTATGGCTACACCTTC.

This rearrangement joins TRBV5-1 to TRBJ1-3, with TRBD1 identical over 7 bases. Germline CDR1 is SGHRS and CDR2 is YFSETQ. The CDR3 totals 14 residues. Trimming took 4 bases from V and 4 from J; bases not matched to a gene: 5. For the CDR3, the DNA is TGCGCCAGCAGCCCGACAGGGTCCGGAAACACCATATATTTT. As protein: CASSPTGSGNTIYF.

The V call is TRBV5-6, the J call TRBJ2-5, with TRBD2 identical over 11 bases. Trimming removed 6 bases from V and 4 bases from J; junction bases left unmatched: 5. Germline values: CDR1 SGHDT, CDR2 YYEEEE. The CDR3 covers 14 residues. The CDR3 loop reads CASTLTSGVETQYF. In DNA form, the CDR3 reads TGTGCCAGCACTCTGACTAGCGGGGTAGAGACCCAGTACTTC.

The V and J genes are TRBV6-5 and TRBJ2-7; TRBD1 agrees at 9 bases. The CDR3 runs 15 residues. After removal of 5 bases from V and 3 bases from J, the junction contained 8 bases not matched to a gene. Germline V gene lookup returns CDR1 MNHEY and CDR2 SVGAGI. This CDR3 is CASSTSQGASYEQYF. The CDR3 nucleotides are TGTGCCAGCAGTACATCACAGGGGGCGAGCTACGAGCAGTACTTC.

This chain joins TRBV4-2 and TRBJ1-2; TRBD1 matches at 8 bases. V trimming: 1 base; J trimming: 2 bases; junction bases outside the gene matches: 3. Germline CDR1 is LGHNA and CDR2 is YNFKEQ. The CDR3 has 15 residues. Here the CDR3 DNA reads TGTGCCAGCAGCCAAGGGACAGGGTCAAACTATGGCTACACCTTC. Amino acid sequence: CASSQGTGSNYGYTF.

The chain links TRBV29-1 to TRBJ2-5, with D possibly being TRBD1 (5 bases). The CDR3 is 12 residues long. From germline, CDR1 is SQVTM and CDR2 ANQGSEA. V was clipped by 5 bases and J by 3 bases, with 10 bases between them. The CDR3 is CSVSLGEETQYF. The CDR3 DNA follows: TGCAGCGTTTCATTAGGGGAAGAGACCCAGTACTTC.

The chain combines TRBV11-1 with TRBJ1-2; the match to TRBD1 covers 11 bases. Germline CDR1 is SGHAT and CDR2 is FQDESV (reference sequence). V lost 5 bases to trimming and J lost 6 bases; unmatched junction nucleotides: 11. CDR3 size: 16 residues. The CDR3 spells CASSPNFRGQGDGYTF. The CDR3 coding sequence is TGTGCCAGCAGCCCGAACTTTCGGGGACAGGGGGATGGCTACACCTTC.

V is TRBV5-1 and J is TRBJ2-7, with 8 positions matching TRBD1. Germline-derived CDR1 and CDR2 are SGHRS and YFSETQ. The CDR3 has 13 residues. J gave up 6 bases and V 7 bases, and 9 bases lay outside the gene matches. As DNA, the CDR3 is TGCGCCAGCGGGAACCCGACAGGGGTCGAGCAGTACTTC. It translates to CASGNPTGVEQYF. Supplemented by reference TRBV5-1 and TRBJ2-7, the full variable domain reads KAGVTQTPRYLIKTRGQQVTLSCSPISGHRSVSWYQQTPGQGLQFLFEYFSETQRNKGNFPGRFSGRQFSNSRSEMNVSTLELGDSALYLCASGNPTGVEQYFGPGTRLTVT.

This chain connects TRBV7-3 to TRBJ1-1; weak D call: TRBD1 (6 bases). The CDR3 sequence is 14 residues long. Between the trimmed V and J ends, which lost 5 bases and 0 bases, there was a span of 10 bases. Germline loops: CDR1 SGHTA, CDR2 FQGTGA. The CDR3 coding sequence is TGTGCCAGCAGCCCGGGACATATGAACACTGAAGCTTTCTTT. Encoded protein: CASSPGHMNTEAFF.

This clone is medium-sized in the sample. CDR3: CASSAQFTGELFF. The CDR3 bases are TGTGCCAGCAGCGCTCAGTTTACCGGGGAGCTGTTTTTT. V usage is TRBV13 and J usage is TRBJ2-2; D is unclear. The CDR3 runs to 13 residues. CDR1 and CDR2 (germline): PRHDT, FYEKMQ (reference sequence). V was shortened by 5 bases and J by 5 bases, with 9 bases between the two germline ends.

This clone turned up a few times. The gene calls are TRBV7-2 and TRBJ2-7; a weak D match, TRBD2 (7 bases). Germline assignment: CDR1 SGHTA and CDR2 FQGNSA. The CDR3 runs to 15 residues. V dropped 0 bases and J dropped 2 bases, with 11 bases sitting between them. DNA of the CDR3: TGTGCCAGCAGCTTAGCGGGGGGGCCACCCTACGAGCAGTACTTC. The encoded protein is CASSLAGGPPYEQYF.

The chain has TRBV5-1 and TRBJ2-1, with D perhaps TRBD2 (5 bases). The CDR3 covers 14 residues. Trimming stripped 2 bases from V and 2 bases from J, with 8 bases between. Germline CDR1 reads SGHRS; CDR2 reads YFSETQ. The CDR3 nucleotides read TGCGCCAGCAGCTTCGACGGGACCTACAATGAGCAGTTCTTC. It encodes CASSFDGTYNEQFF.

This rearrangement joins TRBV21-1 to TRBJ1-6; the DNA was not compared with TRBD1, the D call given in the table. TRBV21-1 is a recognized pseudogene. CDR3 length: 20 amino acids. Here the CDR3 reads CASFLYYRGRIVSNNSPLHF. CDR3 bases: TGTGCCAGCTTCCTCTACTACAGGGGGCGCATAGTCTCCAATAATTCACCCCTCCACTTT.

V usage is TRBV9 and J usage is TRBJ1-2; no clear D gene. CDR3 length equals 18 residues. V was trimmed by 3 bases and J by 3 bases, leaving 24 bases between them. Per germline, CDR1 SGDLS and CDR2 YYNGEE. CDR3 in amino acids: CASSAHEPSGVSYYGYTF. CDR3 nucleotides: TGTGCCAGCAGCGCACACGAGCCTTCCGGGGTCTCCTACTATGGCTACACCTTC.

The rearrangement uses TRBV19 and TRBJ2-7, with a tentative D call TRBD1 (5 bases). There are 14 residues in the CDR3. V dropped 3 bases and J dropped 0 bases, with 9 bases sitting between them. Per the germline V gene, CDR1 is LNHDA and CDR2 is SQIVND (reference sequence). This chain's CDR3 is CASSIYRSSYEQYF. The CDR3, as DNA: TGTGCCAGTAGTATTTACAGGAGCTCCTACGAGCAGTACTTC.

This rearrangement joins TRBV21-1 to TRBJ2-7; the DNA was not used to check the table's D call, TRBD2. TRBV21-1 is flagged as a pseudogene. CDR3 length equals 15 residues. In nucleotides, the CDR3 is TGTGCCAGCAGCAAAGGGGAGGGGCAGAGCTACGAGCAGTACTTC. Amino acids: CASSKGEGQSYEQYF.

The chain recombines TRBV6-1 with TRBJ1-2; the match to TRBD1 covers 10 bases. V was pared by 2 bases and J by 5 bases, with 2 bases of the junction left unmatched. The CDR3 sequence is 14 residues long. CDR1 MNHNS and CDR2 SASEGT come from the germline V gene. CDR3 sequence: CASSEKGQGYGYTF. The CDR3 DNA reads TGTGCCAGCAGTGAAAAGGGACAGGGGTATGGCTACACCTTC.

The CDR3 loop reads CASSLDRNNEKLFF. CDR3 bases: TGTGCCAGCTCACTGGACAGAAATAATGAAAAACTGTTTTTT. V usage is TRBV18 and J usage is TRBJ1-4, with D perhaps TRBD1 (6 bases). The CDR3 consists of 14 residues. The V gene's germline CDR1 is KGHSH and CDR2 LQKENI. Trimming stripped 4 bases from V and 4 bases from J, with 10 bases between.

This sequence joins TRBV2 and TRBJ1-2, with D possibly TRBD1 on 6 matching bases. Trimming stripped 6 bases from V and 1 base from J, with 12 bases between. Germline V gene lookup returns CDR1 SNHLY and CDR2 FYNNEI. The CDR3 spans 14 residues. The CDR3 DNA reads TGTGCCAGCAGCCCGAGGACAGTTAACTATGGCTACACCTTC. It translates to CASSPRTVNYGYTF.

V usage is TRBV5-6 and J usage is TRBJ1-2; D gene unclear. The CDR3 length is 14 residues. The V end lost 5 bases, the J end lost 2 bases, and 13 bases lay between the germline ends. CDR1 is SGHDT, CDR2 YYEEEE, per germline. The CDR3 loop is CASRFLGQNYGYTF. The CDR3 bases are TGTGCCAGCAGGTTTTTGGGCCAGAACTATGGCTACACCTTC.

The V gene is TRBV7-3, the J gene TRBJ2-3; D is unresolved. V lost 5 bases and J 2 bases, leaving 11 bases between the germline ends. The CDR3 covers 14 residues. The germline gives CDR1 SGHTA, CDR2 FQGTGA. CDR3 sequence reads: CASSIDSTTDTQYF. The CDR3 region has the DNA TGTGCCAGCAGCATTGACTCCACCACAGATACGCAGTATTTT.

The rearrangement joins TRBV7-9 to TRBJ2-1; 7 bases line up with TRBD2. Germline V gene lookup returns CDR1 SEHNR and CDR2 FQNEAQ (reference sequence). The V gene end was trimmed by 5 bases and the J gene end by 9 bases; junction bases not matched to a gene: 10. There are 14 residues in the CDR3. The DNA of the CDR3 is TGTGCCAGCAGCCAAACCGGACTAGTCGCTGAGCAGTTCTTC. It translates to CASSQTGLVAEQFF. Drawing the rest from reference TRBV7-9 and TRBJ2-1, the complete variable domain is DTGVSQNPRHKITKRGQNVTFRCDPISEHNRLYWYRQTLGQGPEFLTYFQNEAQLEKSRLLSDRFSAERPKGSFSTLEIQRTEQGDSAMYLCASSQTGLVAEQFFGPGTRLTVL.

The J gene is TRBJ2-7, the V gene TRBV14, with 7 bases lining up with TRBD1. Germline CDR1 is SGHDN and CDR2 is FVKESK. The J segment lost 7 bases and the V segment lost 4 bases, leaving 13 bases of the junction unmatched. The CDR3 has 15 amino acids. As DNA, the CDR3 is TGTGCCAGCAGCCCTCTCGGGACAGCTTTAGGAGAGCAGTACTTC. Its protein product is CASSPLGTALGEQYF. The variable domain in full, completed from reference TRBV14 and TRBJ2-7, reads EAGVTQFPSHSVIEKGQTVTLRCDPISGHDNLYWYRRVMGKEIKFLLHFVKESKQDESGMPNNRFLAERTGGTYSTLKVQPAELEDSGVYFCASSPLGTALGEQYFGPGTRLTVT.

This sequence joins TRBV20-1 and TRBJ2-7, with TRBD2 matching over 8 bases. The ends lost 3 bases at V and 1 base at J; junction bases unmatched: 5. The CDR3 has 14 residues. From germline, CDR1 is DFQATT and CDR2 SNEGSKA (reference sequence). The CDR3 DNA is TGCAGTGCTAGTGCAGCGGGGGTGTCCTACGAGCAGTACTTC. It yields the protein CSASAAGVSYEQYF.

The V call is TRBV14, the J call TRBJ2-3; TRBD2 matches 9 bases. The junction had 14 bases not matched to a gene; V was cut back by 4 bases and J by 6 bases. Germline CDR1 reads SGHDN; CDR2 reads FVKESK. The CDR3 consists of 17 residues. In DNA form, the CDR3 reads TGTGCCAGCAGCCCAACCGGGACTAGCTGGGGTGGGGATACGCAGTATTTT. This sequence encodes CASSPTGTSWGGDTQYF.

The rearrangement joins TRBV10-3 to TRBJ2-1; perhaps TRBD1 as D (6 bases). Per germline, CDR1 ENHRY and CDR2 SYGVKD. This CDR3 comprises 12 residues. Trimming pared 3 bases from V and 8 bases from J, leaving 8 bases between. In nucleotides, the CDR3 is TGTGCCATCAGTGAAGGGGGATATGAGCAGTTCTTC. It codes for CAISEGGYEQFF.

CDR3 amino acids: CASSAPGTGGKYSNQPQHF. CDR3 in DNA: TGTGCCAGCAGCGCGCCCGGGACAGGGGGGAAGTATAGCAATCAGCCCCAGCATTTT. The chain joins TRBV7-2 to TRBJ1-5; 11 bases fit TRBD1. With 5 bases clipped from V and 0 bases from J, the junction kept 12 bases outside the gene matches. Germline V gene data show CDR1 as SGHTA and CDR2 as FQGNSA. The length of the CDR3 is 19 residues.

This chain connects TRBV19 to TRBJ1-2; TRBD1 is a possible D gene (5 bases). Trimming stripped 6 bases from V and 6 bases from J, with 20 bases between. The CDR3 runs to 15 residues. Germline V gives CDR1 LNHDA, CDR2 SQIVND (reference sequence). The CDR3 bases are TGTGCCAGTAGCCCCGAGAGGGCGGGGGGGAATGGCTACACCTTC. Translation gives CASSPERAGGNGYTF.

CDR3 in amino acids: CASSLGAHSDNEQFF. DNA of the CDR3: TGTGCCAGCAGCTTAGGGGCCCACTCGGACAATGAGCAGTTCTTC. The rearrangement joins TRBV7-3 to TRBJ2-1; TRBD1 is a possible D gene (5 bases). Trimming left V 2 bases short and J 5 bases short, with 13 bases between. CDR1 and CDR2 (germline): SGHTA, FQGTGA. The CDR3 runs 15 residues.

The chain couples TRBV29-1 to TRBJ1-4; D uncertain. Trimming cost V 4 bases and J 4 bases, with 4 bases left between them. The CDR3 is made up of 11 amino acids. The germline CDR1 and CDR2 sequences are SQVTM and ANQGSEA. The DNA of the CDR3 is TGCAGCGTTGTTCTTAATGAAAAACTGTTTTTT. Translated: CSVVLNEKLFF. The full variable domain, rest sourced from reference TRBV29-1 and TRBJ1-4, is SAVISQKPSRDICQRGTSLTIQCQVDSQVTMMFWYRQQPGQSLTLIATANQGSEATYESGFVIDKFPISRPNLTFSTLTVSNMSPEDSSIYLCSVVLNEKLFFGSGTQLSVL.

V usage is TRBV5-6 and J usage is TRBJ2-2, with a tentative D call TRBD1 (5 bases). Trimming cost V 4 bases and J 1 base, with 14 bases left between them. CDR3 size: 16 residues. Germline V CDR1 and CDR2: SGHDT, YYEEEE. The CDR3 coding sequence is TGTGCCAGCAGCCCGAAAGGACACATGAACACCGGGGAGCTGTTTTTT. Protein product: CASSPKGHMNTGELFF. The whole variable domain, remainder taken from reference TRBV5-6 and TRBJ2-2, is DAGVTQSPTHLIKTRGQQVTLRCSPKSGHDTVSWYQQALGQGPQFIFQYYEEEERQRGNFPDRFSGHQFPNYSSELNVNALLLGDSALYLCASSPKGHMNTGELFFGEGSRLTVL.